This TCR beta chain was profiled in a study of CD8 T cells in ankylosing spondylitis. TCRdb passed the 5' RACE reads through MiXCR, listing each CDR3 protein once. The sample holds 250,000 to 300,000 distinct CDR3 sequences; around 20% are singletons and the top ten take under 8.5%. This clonotype occurred a few times. The CDR3 is made up of 14 amino acids. Trimming pared 3 bases from V and 7 bases from J, leaving 10 bases between. The TCR sequence derives from a male donor with ankylosing spondylitis or in good health (not recorded which). The genes are TRBV12-3 or TRBV12-4 and TRBJ1-6; possibly TRBD1 for D (5 bases). The sequencing input was blood, either unsorted or a sorted T cell fraction (not recorded which). CDR3 residues: CASSLGRVNSPLHF. As DNA, the CDR3 is TGTGCCAGCAGTTTGGGCAGGGTCAATTCACCCCTCCACTTT.